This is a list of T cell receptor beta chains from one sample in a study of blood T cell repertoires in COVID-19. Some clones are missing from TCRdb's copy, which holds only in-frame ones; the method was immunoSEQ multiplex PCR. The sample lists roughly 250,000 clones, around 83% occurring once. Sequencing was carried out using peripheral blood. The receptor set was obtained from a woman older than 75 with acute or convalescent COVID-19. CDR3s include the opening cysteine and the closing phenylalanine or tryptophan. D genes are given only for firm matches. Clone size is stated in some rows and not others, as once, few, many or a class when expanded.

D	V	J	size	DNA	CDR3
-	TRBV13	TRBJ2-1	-	TGTGCCAGCAGCTTACAAGGGGTCGATGAGCAGTTCTTC	CASSLQGVDEQFF
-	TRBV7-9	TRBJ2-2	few	TGTGCCAGCAGCTTATCACAGACCGGGGAGCTGTTTTTT	CASSLSQTGELFF
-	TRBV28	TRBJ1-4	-	TGTGCCAGCAGTCTGGGAGTGGCAACTAATGAAAAACTGTTTTTT	CASSLGVATNEKLFF
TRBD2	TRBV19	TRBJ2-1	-	TGTGCCAGTAGTATAGGTAGCGGGGGGGGCAATGAGCAGTTCTTC	CASSIGSGGGNEQFF
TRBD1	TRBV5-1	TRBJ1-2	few	TGCGCCAGCAGCTTGGCACTCGACAGGGTCGGTGGCTACACCTTC	CASSLALDRVGGYTF
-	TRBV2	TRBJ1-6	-	TGTGCCAGCAGTGAAGTAACAGGGCGAAATTCACCCCTCCACTTT	CASSEVTGRNSPLHF
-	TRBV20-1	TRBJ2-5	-	TGCAGTGCTAGTCGGGGGACGAGAGAGACCCAGTACTTC	CSASRGTRETQYF
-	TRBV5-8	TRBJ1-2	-	TGTGCCAGCAGCTTGAAGGGGCGCGGTGGCTACACCTTC	CASSLKGRGGYTF
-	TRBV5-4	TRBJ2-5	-	TGTGCCAGCAGCTTCGGTTCCGGGACACCAGAGACCCAGTACTTC	CASSFGSGTPETQYF
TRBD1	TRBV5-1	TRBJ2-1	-	TGCGCCAGCAGCAGAACAGGGGTAGGTGGTTTCTTC	CASSRTGVGGFF
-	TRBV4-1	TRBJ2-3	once	TGCGCCAGCAGCCAAGATCGGGCGGCGGCGGGGAGCCTCACCACAGATACGCAGTATTTT	CASSQDRAAAGSLTTDTQYF
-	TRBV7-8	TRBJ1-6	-	TGTGCCAGCAGCCCGGCGGGGTCTTCACCCCTCCACTTT	CASSPAGSSPLHF
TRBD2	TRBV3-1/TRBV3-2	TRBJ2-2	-	TGTGCCAGCAGCCCCTCCATCTGGGGGGGAACCGGGGAGCTGTTTTTT	CASSPSIWGGTGELFF
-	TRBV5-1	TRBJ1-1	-	TGCGCCAGCAGCCCCTCTCTCAGGGTCACTGAAGCTTTCTTT	CASSPSLRVTEAFF